Listed below are T cell receptor beta chains from one sample, sequenced in a study of CD4+ T cells in melanoma. This table comes from immunoSEQ multiplex PCR, and its TCRdb copy is limited to in-frame clones, with some not included. Here the sample spans some 110,000 clones, around 92% being singletons. The sample was peripheral blood. Receptors were obtained from a human donor with melanoma. Each CDR3 is given with its conserved first and last residue. Each record gives: clone size, D gene, J gene, V gene, CDR3 DNA, CDR3 protein. The D gene is left open where the match is weak. Size values are once, few and many counts, or a class for expanded clones, and some rows have none.

abundance: -
d_gene: TRBD2
j_gene: TRBJ2-5
v_gene: TRBV4-3
CDR3nt: TGCGCCAGCAGCCAATTCATGGGGGGGGGCCAAGAGACCCAGTACTTC
CDR3aa: CASSQFMGGGQETQYF

abundance: -
d_gene: TRBD1
j_gene: TRBJ2-7
v_gene: TRBV4-3
CDR3nt: TGCGCCAGCAGCCAATTTAGGCAGGGGGCCTACGAGCAGTACTTC
CDR3aa: CASSQFRQGAYEQYF

abundance: -
d_gene: TRBD2
j_gene: TRBJ2-1
v_gene: TRBV19
CDR3nt: TGTGCCAGTAGTACCAGAAGACTAGCGGGAGTCCATGAGCAGTTCTTC
CDR3aa: CASSTRRLAGVHEQFF

abundance: -
d_gene: -
j_gene: TRBJ1-1
v_gene: TRBV7-2
CDR3nt: TGTGCCAGCAGTTTAGGGTCGGGCCACACTGAAGCTTTCTTT
CDR3aa: CASSLGSGHTEAFF

abundance: -
d_gene: -
j_gene: TRBJ2-1
v_gene: TRBV4-3
CDR3nt: TGCGCCAGCGGCAGGGACTCCTCCTACAATGAGCAGTTCTTC
CDR3aa: CASGRDSSYNEQFF

abundance: -
d_gene: -
j_gene: TRBJ1-3
v_gene: TRBV29-1
CDR3nt: TGCAGCGTACACTCTGGAAACACCATATATTTT
CDR3aa: CSVHSGNTIYF

abundance: -
d_gene: -
j_gene: TRBJ2-3
v_gene: TRBV19
CDR3nt: TGTGCCAGTAGTATCGGAGCTAGCACAGATACGCAGTATTTT
CDR3aa: CASSIGASTDTQYF

abundance: -
d_gene: -
j_gene: TRBJ2-5
v_gene: TRBV7-9
CDR3nt: TGTGCCAGCAGCCCCAACTTCGGCCGAACCCAGTACTTC
CDR3aa: CASSPNFGRTQYF

abundance: few
d_gene: -
j_gene: TRBJ1-4
v_gene: TRBV9
CDR3nt: TGTGCCAGCAGCGTAGGGGCAGGCTCTAATGAAAAACTGTTTTTT
CDR3aa: CASSVGAGSNEKLFF

abundance: -
d_gene: -
j_gene: TRBJ2-7
v_gene: TRBV21-1
CDR3nt: TGTGCCAGCAGCAGGTTGGGGAGCTCCTACGAGCAGTACTTC
CDR3aa: CASSRLGSSYEQYF

abundance: -
d_gene: TRBD2
j_gene: TRBJ2-3
v_gene: TRBV7-3
CDR3nt: TGTGCCAGCAGCTTAAACGGGAGGGGGGATACGCAGTATTTT
CDR3aa: CASSLNGRGDTQYF

abundance: -
d_gene: TRBD1
j_gene: TRBJ2-2
v_gene: TRBV7-9
CDR3nt: TGTGCCAGCAGCGCCGACAGGGCCGGGGAGCTGTTTTTT
CDR3aa: CASSADRAGELFF

abundance: few
d_gene: -
j_gene: TRBJ2-7
v_gene: TRBV5-4
CDR3nt: TGTGCCAGCACCCGGAACCTGGGCTCCTACGAGCAGTACTTC
CDR3aa: CASTRNLGSYEQYF